A selection of T cell receptor beta chains follows, all from one sample in a study of T cells in Graves' hyperthyroidism and ophthalmopathy. TCRdb independently ran MiXCR on the multiplex PCR reads; one entry per CDR3 protein. Counted here are over 700,000 distinct CDR3 sequences, 35% occurring once; the ten biggest clones make up around 32%. Sequenced material: blood. The receptors were sampled from a woman aged 40 to 50 with Graves' hyperthyroidism. Both conserved end residues are part of each CDR3. A D gene is named only where the DNA matches it firmly. The size entry is marked missing in some rows and otherwise reads once, few, many or a size class.

V gene	J gene	clone size	D gene	CDR3 DNA	CDR3 protein
TRBV6-5	TRBJ1-6	few	TRBD1	TGTGCCAGCAGTTACGATGGACAGGGGATGAGTAATTCACCCCTCCACTTT	CASSYDGQGMSNSPLHF
TRBV6-6	TRBJ1-5	few	TRBD1	TGTGCCAGCAGCCCACAGGGGGCCGGCAATCAGCCCCAGCATTTT	CASSPQGAGNQPQHF
TRBV7-9	TRBJ1-5	-	-	TGTGCCTGGGCAAGGCGCTCCGATCAGCCCCAGCATTTT	CAWARRSDQPQHF
TRBV2	TRBJ2-2	-	TRBD1	TGTGCCAGCAGACTAGATAACAGGGGGACCGGGGAGCTGTTTTTT	CASRLDNRGTGELFF
TRBV29-1	TRBJ2-7	many	-	TGCAGCGTTGGGTCCCCGGAGGAGCAGTACTTC	CSVGSPEEQYF
TRBV10-3	TRBJ2-5	-	TRBD1	TGTGCCAGCTCACCACGTGGGACAGTCCAAGAGACCCAGTACTTC	CASSPRGTVQETQYF
TRBV7-6	TRBJ2-2	-	TRBD1	TGTGCCAGCAGTTCGGCTCGACAGGGGGCATACACCGGGGAGCTGTTTTTT	CASSSARQGAYTGELFF
TRBV10-3	TRBJ2-2	many	TRBD1	TGTGCCATCAGTGAGGCGGGGACAGGGGCCGGGGAGCTGTTTTTT	CAISEAGTGAGELFF
TRBV19	TRBJ2-7	few	TRBD1	TGTGCCAGTAGTACCGGGACAGGGCCATCCTACGAGCAGTACTTC	CASSTGTGPSYEQYF
TRBV10-3	TRBJ1-1	-	-	TGTGCCAGCAGTTCAACAGGGAAACCTGAAGCTTCCTTT	CASSSTGKPEASF
TRBV5-6	TRBJ2-5	few	-	TGTGCCAGCAGCGGATTGGGCCCAGAGACCCAGTACTTC	CASSGLGPETQYF
TRBV27	TRBJ2-2	-	-	TGTGCCAGCAGCACAGGGCGTCCCGGGGAGCTGTTTTTT	CASSTGRPGELFF
TRBV20-1	TRBJ1-1	many	-	TGCAGTGCTAGAGATCCCCAGGGATCAGGAACTGAAGCTTTCTTT	CSARDPQGSGTEAFF
TRBV7-9	TRBJ2-7	-	-	TGTGCCAGCAGCTCTGGAGACAAAGGTCGCACCTACGAGCAGTACTTC	CASSSGDKGRTYEQYF
TRBV20-1	TRBJ2-6	-	-	TGCAGTGCTAGAGTCCCCGTCTCGCTGCACTCTGGGGCCAACGTCCTGACTTTC	CSARVPVSLHSGANVLTF
TRBV7-9	TRBJ1-1	-	TRBD1	TGTGCCAGCAGCCCCCAGGGGACAGGGAGCACTGAAGCTTTCTTT	CASSPQGTGSTEAFF
TRBV6-5	TRBJ1-1	many	-	TGTGCCAGCAGTCCGTTGACAGGTTTGGGGACTGAAGCTTTCTTT	CASSPLTGLGTEAFF
TRBV12-3/TRBV12-4	TRBJ1-4	-	TRBD1	TGTGCCAGCAGTTTGTGGGGACAGGCTACAACTAATGAAAAACTGTTTTTT	CASSLWGQATTNEKLFF
TRBV6-5	TRBJ1-3	few	TRBD1	TGTGCCAGCAGTTACGTGGACAGGCGAAGCTCTGGAAACACCATATATTTT	CASSYVDRRSSGNTIYF
TRBV5-1	TRBJ2-5	-	TRBD2	TGCGCCAGCAGCCCGGACGGGCGGGGGGGCCCGGAGACCCAGTACTTC	CASSPDGRGGPETQYF
TRBV6-5	TRBJ2-7	few	-	TGTGCCAGCAGTTGGGGGACCACTAACTACGAGCAGTACTTC	CASSWGTTNYEQYF
TRBV6-5	TRBJ1-2	-	-	TGTGCCAGCAGTTACGAGGGAGGGAACAACTATGGCTACACCTTC	CASSYEGGNNYGYTF
TRBV15	TRBJ2-3	many	-	TGTGCCACCAGCAGAAGCACAGATACGCAGTATTTT	CATSRSTDTQYF
TRBV7-2	TRBJ2-7	many	TRBD1	TGTGCCAGCAGTCCAGGACAGGGGGCCCGGAACGAGCAGTACTTC	CASSPGQGARNEQYF
TRBV7-2	TRBJ2-1	-	-	TGTGCCAGCAGCTTCCCGGGTGGGAAAAATGAGCAGTTCTTC	CASSFPGGKNEQFF
TRBV20-1	TRBJ2-7	many	TRBD2	TGCAGTGCTAGAGATTGGGGGGGTACCTACGAGCAGTACTTC	CSARDWGGTYEQYF
TRBV19	TRBJ2-7	many	-	TGTGCCAGTTCCTGGGCTGAGGCCTACGAGCAGTACTTC	CASSWAEAYEQYF
TRBV10-3	TRBJ2-3	few	-	TGTGCCATCAGTGCCACAGATACGCAGTATTTT	CAISATDTQYF
TRBV2	TRBJ2-5	many	-	TGTGCCAGCAGTGACAAAACCCAGTACTTC	CASSDKTQYF
TRBV10-2	TRBJ1-1	-	TRBD1	TGCGCCAGCAGCCAAGAGACAGGGGCCACGAACACTGAAGCTTTCTTT	CASSQETGATNTEAFF
TRBV3-1	TRBJ1-2	-	-	TGTGCCAGCAGCCAAGCCGGGGTTTATGGCTACACCTTC	CASSQAGVYGYTF